This TCR beta chain came from a study of regulatory T cells in long-lasting Graves disease. Overall study results and limits: The persistent group shared around 3,000 public clonotypes, more than the 950 to 1,000 shared by new patients.

This CDR3 region has 16 residues. The V and J ends lost 5 bases and 4 bases respectively, with 20 bases between them. The TCR beta library used iRepertoire HTBI primers with Arm-PCR amplification of CDR3. TCRdb passed the multiplex PCR reads through MiXCR, listing each CDR3 protein once. The sample consists of some 400,000 distinct CDR3 sequences, 14% to 15% of them appearing once. Sample time point: newly diagnosed GD, antithyroid drugs for less than 3 months. The TCR library used RNA extracted from PBMCs. This clonotype was counted a few times. Its antigen is still unknown. The data were also submitted as part of a second study, on T cells in Graves' hyperthyroidism and ophthalmopathy. Per that study: Exclusion of a patient resulted from uncontrolled infection, other autoimmune disease, pregnancy or lactation. A model of 13 V-J pairs discriminated ophthalmopathy from stable hyperthyroidism.

The sample consisted of peripheral blood mononuclear cells (PBMCs), taken at new diagnosis, from a patient treated with antithyroid drugs. This TCR derives from a woman aged 25 to 39 with Graves disease. The chain couples TRBV12-3 or TRBV12-4 to TRBJ1-2; unclear D gene. The CDR3 protein is CASSLIPRTALYGYTF. DNA of the CDR3: TGTGCCAGCAGTCTAATACCCCGGACGGCACTCTATGGCTACACCTTC.